This TCR beta chain was profiled in a study of T-cell reconstitution after alpha-beta-depleted transplantation in children. Notes on the study in general: Two months or so post-transplant, alpha-beta T cells reportedly derived from several hundred expanded graft clones. At day 60, the high TCRbeta diversity found in some patients originated from recipient T cells and thymic progenitors that had survived. T-cell numbers and diversity, one year after transplant, stemmed largely from T cells that were newly produced.

In regard to this clonotype: What it binds is not known.

Unique molecular identifiers were incorporated during preparation of the TCRbeta library. Each CDR3 protein is one row after TCRdb ran MiXCR on the PCR reads. In the table there are 250,000 to 350,000 distinct CDR3 sequences, approximately 20% of which are singletons. CDR1 and CDR2 (germline): MNHEY, SVGEGT. This CDR3 spans 14 amino acids. The V end lost 5 bases, the J end lost 5 bases, and 14 bases lay between the germline ends. This chain uses TRBV6-2 or TRBV6-3 with TRBJ2-3; no firm D call. The sample here was PBMCs, mostly from graft donor cells, taken 180 days after TCRalphabeta/CD19-depleted stem cell transplant. This TCR was recovered from a male patient under 18 who had a stem cell transplant for acute lymphoblastic leukemia, so the T cells may come from the graft donor. CDR3 sequence (DNA): TGTGCCAGCAGTCCTACCTGGACGGAAGATACGCAGTATTTT. It encodes CASSPTWTEDTQYF.